A selection of T cell receptor beta chains follows, all from one sample in a study. MiXCR, applied by TCRdb to the 5' RACE reads, yields one record per CDR3 protein. The sample records tens of thousands of distinct CDR3 sequences, over 15% being singletons. The specimen sequenced was naive CD4+ T cells sorted from blood. The receptors stem from a female donor with breast cancer. Each CDR3 is given with its conserved first and last residue. The order of the fields is V gene, clone size, J gene, D gene, CDR3 DNA, CDR3 protein. The D gene is left open where the match is weak. Clone size is shown for a subset of rows, as once, few, many or a class of expanded clone.

V: TRBV12-3/TRBV12-4
size: .
J: TRBJ1-6
D: .
DNA: TGTGCCAGCAGTTTTACCAATTCACCCCTCCACTTT
CDR3: CASSFTNSPLHF

V: TRBV20-1
size: .
J: TRBJ2-7
D: .
DNA: TGCAGTGCTAGAGATGACGGATCCCCAGCCTACGAGCAGTACTTC
CDR3: CSARDDGSPAYEQYF

V: TRBV5-6
size: .
J: TRBJ2-7
D: TRBD1
DNA: TGTGCCAGCACCCCTACCTTCACAGGGGCCTCCTACGAGCAGTACTTC
CDR3: CASTPTFTGASYEQYF

V: TRBV27
size: .
J: TRBJ1-4
D: TRBD1
DNA: TGTACCAGCAGTCCGACAGGGGTGTGGTCTAATGAAAAACTGTTTTTT
CDR3: CTSSPTGVWSNEKLFF

V: TRBV12-3/TRBV12-4
size: many
J: TRBJ1-2
D: .
DNA: TGTGCCAGCAGCCACCGTACGAAAGGGTATGGCTACACCTTC
CDR3: CASSHRTKGYGYTF

V: TRBV5-5
size: many
J: TRBJ1-4
D: .
DNA: TGTGCCAGCAGCTTAATGACAGTAAATGAAAAACTGTTTTTT
CDR3: CASSLMTVNEKLFF

V: TRBV5-1
size: few
J: TRBJ2-2
D: TRBD2
DNA: TGCGCCAGCAGCAGGGGACTAGCGGGAGACACCGGGGAGCTGTTTTTT
CDR3: CASSRGLAGDTGELFF

V: TRBV5-1
size: few
J: TRBJ2-5
D: TRBD2
DNA: TGCGCCAGCAGACCTACTAGCGGGAGAGGGGAGACCCAGTACTTC
CDR3: CASRPTSGRGETQYF

V: TRBV5-1
size: .
J: TRBJ2-7
D: .
DNA: TGCGCCAGCAGCTTGGACCCGGGGAACGAGCAGTACTTC
CDR3: CASSLDPGNEQYF

V: TRBV5-1
size: many
J: TRBJ2-1
D: TRBD2
DNA: TGCGCCAGCAGCTCGGAGGCTAGCTACGGGAGGGCAGTGTTCTTC
CDR3: CASSSEASYGRAVFF

V: TRBV6-1
size: .
J: TRBJ1-4
D: TRBD1
DNA: TGTGCCAGCGGGACAGACGAAAAACTGTTTTTT
CDR3: CASGTDEKLFF

V: TRBV7-2
size: few
J: TRBJ1-6
D: .
DNA: TGTGCCAGCAGCTTAGGTCCTCCGAGGGATTCACCCCTCCACTTT
CDR3: CASSLGPPRDSPLHF

V: TRBV5-1
size: few
J: TRBJ2-1
D: .
DNA: TGCGCCAGCAGCTTGGTAACAGGTTGGGGCAAACCCTACAACGAGCAGTTCTTC
CDR3: CASSLVTGWGKPYNEQFF

V: TRBV15
size: few
J: TRBJ1-2
D: .
DNA: TGTGCCACCAGCAGCCCTGATTGGACAGAGCATGGCTACACCTTC
CDR3: CATSSPDWTEHGYTF

V: TRBV7-2
size: .
J: TRBJ2-1
D: TRBD1
DNA: TGTGCCAGCAGCACACGTAGGGGGCTTGAGCAGTTCTTC
CDR3: CASSTRRGLEQFF

V: TRBV2
size: .
J: TRBJ2-2
D: TRBD2
DNA: TGTGCCAGCAGTGATTTGGGGACTAGCGGAGTGAACACCGGGGAGCTGTTTTTT
CDR3: CASSDLGTSGVNTGELFF

V: TRBV7-8
size: many
J: TRBJ2-5
D: TRBD2
DNA: TGTGCCAGCAGCTCGGGACTAGCGGGAGGCCAAGAGACCCAGTACTTC
CDR3: CASSSGLAGGQETQYF

V: TRBV7-2
size: few
J: TRBJ2-3
D: .
DNA: TGTGCCAGCAGCCCCGTGGGCCTTCGGGATACGCAGTATTTT
CDR3: CASSPVGLRDTQYF

V: TRBV7-2
size: .
J: TRBJ2-6
D: .
DNA: TGTGCCAGCAGCAAAAACAGGGCCCAGAGCTCTGGGGCCAACGTCCTGACTTTC
CDR3: CASSKNRAQSSGANVLTF

V: TRBV5-1
size: .
J: TRBJ2-7
D: .
DNA: TGCGCCAGCAGCTTGGCTAGTACCGGGAGCGAGCAGTACTTC
CDR3: CASSLASTGSEQYF

V: TRBV7-9
size: .
J: TRBJ2-7
D: TRBD1
DNA: TGTGCCAGCAGCTTCAGCAGGGACAGTAGGGAGCAGTACTTC
CDR3: CASSFSRDSREQYF

V: TRBV7-2
size: .
J: TRBJ2-7
D: .
DNA: TGTGCCAGCAGCTTAGGGGACGGATCCTACGAGCAGTACTTC
CDR3: CASSLGDGSYEQYF